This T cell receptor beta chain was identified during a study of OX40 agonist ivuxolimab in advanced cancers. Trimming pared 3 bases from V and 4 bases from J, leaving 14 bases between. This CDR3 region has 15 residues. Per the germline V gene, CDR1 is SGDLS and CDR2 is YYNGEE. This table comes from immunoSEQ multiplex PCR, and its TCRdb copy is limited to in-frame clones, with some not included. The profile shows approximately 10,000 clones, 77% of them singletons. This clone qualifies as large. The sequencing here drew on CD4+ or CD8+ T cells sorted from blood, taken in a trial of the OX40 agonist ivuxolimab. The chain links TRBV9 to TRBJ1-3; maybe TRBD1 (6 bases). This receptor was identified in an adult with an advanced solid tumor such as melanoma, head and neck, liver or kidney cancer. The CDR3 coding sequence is TGTGCCAGCAGCGCATCAGGGGCGCCCGGAAACACCATATATTTT. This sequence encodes CASSASGAPGNTIYF.